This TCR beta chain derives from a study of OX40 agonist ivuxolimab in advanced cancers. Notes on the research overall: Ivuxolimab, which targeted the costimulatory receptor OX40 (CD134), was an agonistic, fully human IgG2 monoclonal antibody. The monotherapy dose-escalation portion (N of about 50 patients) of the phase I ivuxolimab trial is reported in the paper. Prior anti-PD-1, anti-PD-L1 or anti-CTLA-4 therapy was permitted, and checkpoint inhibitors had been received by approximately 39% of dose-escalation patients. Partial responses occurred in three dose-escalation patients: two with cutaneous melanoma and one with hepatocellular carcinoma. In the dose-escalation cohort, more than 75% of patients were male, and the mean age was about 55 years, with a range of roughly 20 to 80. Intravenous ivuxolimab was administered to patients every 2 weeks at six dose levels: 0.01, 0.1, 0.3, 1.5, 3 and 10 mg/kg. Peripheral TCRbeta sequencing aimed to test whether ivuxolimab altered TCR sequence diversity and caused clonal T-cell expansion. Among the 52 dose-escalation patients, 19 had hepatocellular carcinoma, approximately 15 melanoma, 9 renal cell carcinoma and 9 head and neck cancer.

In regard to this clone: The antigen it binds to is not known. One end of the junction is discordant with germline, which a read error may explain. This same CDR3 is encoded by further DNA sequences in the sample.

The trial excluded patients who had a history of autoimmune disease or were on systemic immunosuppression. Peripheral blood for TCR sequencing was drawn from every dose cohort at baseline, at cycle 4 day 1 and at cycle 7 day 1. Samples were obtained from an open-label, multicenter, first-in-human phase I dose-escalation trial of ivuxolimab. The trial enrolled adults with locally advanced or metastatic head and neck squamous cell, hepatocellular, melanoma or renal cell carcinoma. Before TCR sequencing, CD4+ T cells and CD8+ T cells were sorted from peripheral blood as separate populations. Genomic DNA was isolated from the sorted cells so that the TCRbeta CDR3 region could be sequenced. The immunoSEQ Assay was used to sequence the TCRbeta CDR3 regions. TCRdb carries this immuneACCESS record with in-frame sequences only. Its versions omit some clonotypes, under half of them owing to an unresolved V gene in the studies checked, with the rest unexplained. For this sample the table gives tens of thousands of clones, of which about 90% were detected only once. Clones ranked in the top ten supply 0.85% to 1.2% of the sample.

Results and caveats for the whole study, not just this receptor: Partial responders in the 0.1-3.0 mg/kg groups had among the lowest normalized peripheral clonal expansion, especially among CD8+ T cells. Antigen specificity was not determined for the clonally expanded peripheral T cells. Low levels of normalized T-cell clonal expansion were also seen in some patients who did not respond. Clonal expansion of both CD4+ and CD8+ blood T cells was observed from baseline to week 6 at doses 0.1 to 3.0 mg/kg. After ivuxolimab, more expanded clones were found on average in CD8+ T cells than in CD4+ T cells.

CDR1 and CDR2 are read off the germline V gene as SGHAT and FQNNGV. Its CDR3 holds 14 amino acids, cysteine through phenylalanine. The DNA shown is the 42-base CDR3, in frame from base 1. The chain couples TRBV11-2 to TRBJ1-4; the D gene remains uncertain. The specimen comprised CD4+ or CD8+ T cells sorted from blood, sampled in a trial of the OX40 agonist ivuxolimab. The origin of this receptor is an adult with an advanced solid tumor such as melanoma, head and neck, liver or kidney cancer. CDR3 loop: CASSFLSGSEKLFF. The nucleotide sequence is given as TGTGCTAGCAGCTTTCTCTCCGGGAGTGAAAAACTGTTTTTT. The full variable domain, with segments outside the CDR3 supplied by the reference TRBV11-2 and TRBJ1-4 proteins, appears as EAGVAQSPRYKIIEKRQSVAFWCNPISGHATLYWYQQILGQGPKLLIQFQNNGVVDDSQLPKDRFSAERLKGVDSTLKIQPAKLEDSAVYLCASSFLSGSEKLFFGSGTQLSVL.